This T cell receptor (beta chain) was sequenced in a study of identical twins. Template switching (which added a universal primer site) was used, and cDNA carried unique molecular identifiers. TCRdb reprocessed the 5' RACE reads via MiXCR and lists one record per CDR3 protein. The table records roughly 1,500,000 distinct CDR3 sequences, more than 30% of them present only once. The CDR3 is 14 residues long. Germline V gene lookup returns CDR1 SNHLY and CDR2 FYNNEI. The V gene lost 4 bases and the J gene lost 5 bases, with 12 bases spanning the gap. Overall study results and limits: Fewer insertions characterized abundant cord blood beta clonotypes, whereas memory repertoires showed none. Sequences that were out-of-frame, alpha and twin-shared displayed an excess of low generation probability.

This clonotype was counted between two and nine times. Antigen specificity is unknown. Sequences were obtained from cord blood. The chain joins TRBV2 to TRBJ2-1; a possible D gene is TRBD2 (5 bases). The receptor was derived from a newborn girl in good health. The CDR3 DNA is TGTGCCAGCAGTGCTGGACTTTCCCACAATGAGCAGTTCTTC. It translates to CASSAGLSHNEQFF.